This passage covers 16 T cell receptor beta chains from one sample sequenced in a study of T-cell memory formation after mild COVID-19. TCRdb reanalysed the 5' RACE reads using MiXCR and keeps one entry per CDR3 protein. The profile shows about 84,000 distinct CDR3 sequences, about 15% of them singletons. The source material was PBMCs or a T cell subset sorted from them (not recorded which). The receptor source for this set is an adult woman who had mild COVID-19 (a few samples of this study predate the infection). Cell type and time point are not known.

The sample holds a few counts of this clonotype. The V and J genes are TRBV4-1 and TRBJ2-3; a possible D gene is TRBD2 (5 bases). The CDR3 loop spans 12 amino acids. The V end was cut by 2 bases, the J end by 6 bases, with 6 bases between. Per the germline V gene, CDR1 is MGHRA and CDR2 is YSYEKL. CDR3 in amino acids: CASSQRGDTQYF. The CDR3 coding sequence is TGCGCCAGCAGCCAACGAGGGGATACGCAGTATTTT.

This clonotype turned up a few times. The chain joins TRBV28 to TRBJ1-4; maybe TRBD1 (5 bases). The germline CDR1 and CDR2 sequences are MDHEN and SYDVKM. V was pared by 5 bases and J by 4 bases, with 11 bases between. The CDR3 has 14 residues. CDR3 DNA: TGTGCCAGCAGTCTGGGACGGATTAATGAAAAACTGTTTTTT. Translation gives CASSLGRINEKLFF.

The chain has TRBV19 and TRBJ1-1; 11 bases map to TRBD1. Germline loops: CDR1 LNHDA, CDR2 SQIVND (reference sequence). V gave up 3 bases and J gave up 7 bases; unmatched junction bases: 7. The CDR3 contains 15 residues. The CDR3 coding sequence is TGTGCCAGTAGTATCACCGGGACAGGGGGTTTTGAAGCTTTCTTT. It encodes CASSITGTGGFEAFF.

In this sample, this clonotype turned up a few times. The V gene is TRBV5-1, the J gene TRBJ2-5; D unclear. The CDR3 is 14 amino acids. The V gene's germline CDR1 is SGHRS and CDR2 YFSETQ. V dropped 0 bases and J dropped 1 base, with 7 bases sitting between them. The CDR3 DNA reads TGCGCCAGCAGCTTGGAACAGCCCCAAGAGACCCAGTACTTC. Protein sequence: CASSLEQPQETQYF.

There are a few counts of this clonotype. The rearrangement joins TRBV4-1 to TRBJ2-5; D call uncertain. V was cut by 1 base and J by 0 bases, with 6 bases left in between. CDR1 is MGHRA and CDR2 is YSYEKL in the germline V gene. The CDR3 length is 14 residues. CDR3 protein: CASSQVKDQETQYF. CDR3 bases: TGCGCCAGCAGCCAAGTTAAGGACCAAGAGACCCAGTACTTC.

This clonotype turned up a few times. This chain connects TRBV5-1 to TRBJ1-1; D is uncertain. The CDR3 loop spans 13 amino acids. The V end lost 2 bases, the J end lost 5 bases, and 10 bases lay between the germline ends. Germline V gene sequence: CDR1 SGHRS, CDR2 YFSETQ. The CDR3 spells CASSFDLGTEAFF. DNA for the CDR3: TGCGCCAGCAGCTTCGATCTGGGGACTGAAGCTTTCTTT.

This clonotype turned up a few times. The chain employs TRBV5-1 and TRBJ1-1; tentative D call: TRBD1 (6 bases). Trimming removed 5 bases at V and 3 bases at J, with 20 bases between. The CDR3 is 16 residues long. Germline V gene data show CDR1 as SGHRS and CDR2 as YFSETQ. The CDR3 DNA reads TGCGCCAGCAGTAGGGCAGGGAACGAGGGGGACACTGAAGCTTTCTTT. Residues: CASSRAGNEGDTEAFF.

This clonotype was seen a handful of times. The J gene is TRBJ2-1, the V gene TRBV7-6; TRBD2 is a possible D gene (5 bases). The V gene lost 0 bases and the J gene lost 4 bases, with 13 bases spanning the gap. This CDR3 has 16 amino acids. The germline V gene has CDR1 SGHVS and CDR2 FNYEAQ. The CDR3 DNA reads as TGTGCCAGCAGCTTAGCGCCACTAGGGAAATACAATGAGCAGTTCTTC. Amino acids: CASSLAPLGKYNEQFF.

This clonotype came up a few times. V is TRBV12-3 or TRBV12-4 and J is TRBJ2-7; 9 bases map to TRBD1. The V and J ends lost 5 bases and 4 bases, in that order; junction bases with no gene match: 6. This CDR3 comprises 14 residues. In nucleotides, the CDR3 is TGTGCCAGCAGTCCCGGACAGGGGTTATACGAGCAGTACTTC. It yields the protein CASSPGQGLYEQYF.

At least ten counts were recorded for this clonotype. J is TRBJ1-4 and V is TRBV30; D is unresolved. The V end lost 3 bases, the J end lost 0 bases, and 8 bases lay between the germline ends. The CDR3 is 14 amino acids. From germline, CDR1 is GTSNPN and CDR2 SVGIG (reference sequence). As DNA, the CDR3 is TGTGCCTGGAGCCGATTAGCAACTAATGAAAAACTGTTTTTT. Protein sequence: CAWSRLATNEKLFF.

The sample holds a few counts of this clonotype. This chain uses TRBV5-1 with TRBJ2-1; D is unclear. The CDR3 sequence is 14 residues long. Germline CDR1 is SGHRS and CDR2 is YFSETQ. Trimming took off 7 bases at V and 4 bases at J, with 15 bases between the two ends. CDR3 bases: TGCGCCAGCCATGCCCCCGGATATTACAATGAGCAGTTCTTC. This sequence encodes CASHAPGYYNEQFF.

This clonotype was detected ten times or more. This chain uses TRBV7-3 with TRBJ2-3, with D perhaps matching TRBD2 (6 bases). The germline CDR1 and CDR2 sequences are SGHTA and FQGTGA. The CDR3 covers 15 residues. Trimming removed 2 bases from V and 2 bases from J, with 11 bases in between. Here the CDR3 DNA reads TGTGCCAGCAGCTTATGGGCTAGCGACACAGATACGCAGTATTTT. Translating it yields CASSLWASDTDTQYF.

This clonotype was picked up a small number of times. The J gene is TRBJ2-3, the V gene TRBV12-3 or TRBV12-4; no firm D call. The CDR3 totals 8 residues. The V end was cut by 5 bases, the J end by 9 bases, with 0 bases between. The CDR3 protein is CASSTQYF. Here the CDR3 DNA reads TGTGCCAGCAGTACGCAGTATTTT.

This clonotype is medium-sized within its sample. Here the CDR3 reads CASSPGPATDTQYF. The CDR3, as DNA: TGTGCCAGCAGCCCGGGTCCTGCCACAGATACGCAGTATTTT. The chain carries TRBV7-3 and TRBJ2-3; no reliable D call. Trimming stripped 5 bases from V and 2 bases from J, with 11 bases between. The CDR3 loop spans 14 amino acids. The V gene's germline CDR1 is SGHTA and CDR2 FQGTGA. Drawing the rest from reference TRBV7-3 and TRBJ2-3, the complete variable domain is GAGVSQTPSNKVTEKGKYVELRCDPISGHTALYWYRQSLGQGPEFLIYFQGTGAADDSGLPNDRFFAVRPEGSVSTLKIQRTERGDSAVYLCASSPGPATDTQYFGPGTRLTVL.

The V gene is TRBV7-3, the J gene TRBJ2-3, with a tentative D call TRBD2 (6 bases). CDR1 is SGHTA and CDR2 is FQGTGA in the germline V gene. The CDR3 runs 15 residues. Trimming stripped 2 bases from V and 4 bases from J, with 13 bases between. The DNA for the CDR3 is TGTGCCAGCAGCTTAGGCGGGACTGCGGCAGATACGCAGTATTTT. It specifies CASSLGGTAADTQYF.

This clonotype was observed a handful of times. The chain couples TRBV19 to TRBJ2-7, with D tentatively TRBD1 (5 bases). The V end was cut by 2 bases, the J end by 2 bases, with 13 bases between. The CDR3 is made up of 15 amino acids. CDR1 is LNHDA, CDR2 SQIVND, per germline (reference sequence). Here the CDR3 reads CASSIQGAKTYEQYF. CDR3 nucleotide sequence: TGTGCCAGTAGTATACAAGGGGCGAAAACCTACGAGCAGTACTTC. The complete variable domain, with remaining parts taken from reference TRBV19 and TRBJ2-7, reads DGGITQSPKYLFRKEGQNVTLSCEQNLNHDAMYWYRQDPGQGLRLIYYSQIVNDFQKGDIAEGYSVSREKKESFPLTVTSAQKNPTAFYLCASSIQGAKTYEQYFGPGTRLTVT.